This is a list of T cell receptor beta chains from one sample in a study of T-cell memory formation after mild COVID-19. MiXCR was run by TCRdb on the 5' RACE reads, yielding one entry per CDR3 protein. The table shows fewer than 650,000 distinct CDR3 sequences, with about 20% occurring only once. Sequencing was performed on PBMCs or a T cell subset sorted from them (not recorded which). The source of these receptors is an adult woman who had mild COVID-19 (a few samples of this study predate the infection). Cell type and time point are not known. Each CDR3 is given with its conserved first and last residue. D genes are given only for firm matches. The listing skips clone size in some rows; elsewhere it reads once, few, many or a size class.

abundance	j_gene	v_gene	d_gene	len	CDR3aa	CDR3nt
-	TRBJ2-5	TRBV4-1	TRBD2	18	CASSQGLAGDSSVETQYF	TGCGCCAGCAGCCAAGGGCTAGCGGGGGATTCTTCGGTGGAGACCCAGTACTTC
-	TRBJ1-4	TRBV2	TRBD1	14	CASSRTGLNEKLFF	TGTGCCAGCAGTCGGACAGGGCTTAATGAAAAACTGTTTTTT
-	TRBJ2-1	TRBV6-5	-	14	CASSYSHSLNEQFF	TGTGCCAGCAGTTACTCGCACAGCCTCAATGAGCAGTTCTTC
-	TRBJ1-5	TRBV10-3	TRBD1	13	CAISTGGNQPQHF	TGTGCCATTTCGACAGGGGGCAATCAGCCCCAGCATTTT
-	TRBJ1-1	TRBV4-1	-	16	CASSQAPRPGNTEAFF	TGCGCCAGCAGCCAAGCCCCACGGCCGGGAAACACTGAAGCTTTCTTT
-	TRBJ2-1	TRBV7-2	TRBD2	17	CASSLDSTSGLGFEQFF	TGTGCCAGCAGCTTAGACTCGACTAGCGGCCTAGGATTTGAGCAGTTCTTC
few	TRBJ2-3	TRBV7-2	-	15	CASSLTRELADTQYF	TGTGCCAGCAGCTTAACTCGGGAGCTCGCAGATACGCAGTATTTT
-	TRBJ2-3	TRBV7-6	-	13	CASSPPHTDTQYF	TGTGCCAGCAGCCCCCCCCACACAGATACGCAGTATTTT
-	TRBJ2-4	TRBV5-1	TRBD2	16	CASSLARGEAKNIQYF	TGCGCCAGCAGCTTGGCCCGGGGGGAGGCCAAAAACATTCAGTACTTC
-	TRBJ2-2	TRBV30	-	17	CAFVSISSQPNTGELFF	TGTGCCTTCGTTTCGATAAGTAGCCAGCCGAACACCGGGGAGCTGTTTTTT
few	TRBJ2-3	TRBV5-1	TRBD2	14	CASKEAGGTDTQYF	TGCGCCAGCAAGGAAGCGGGAGGAACAGATACGCAGTATTTT
few	TRBJ1-5	TRBV27	TRBD1	15	CASSLGRQGAQPQHF	TGTGCCAGCAGTTTAGGGCGACAGGGGGCCCAGCCCCAGCATTTT
few	TRBJ2-5	TRBV20-1	-	12	CSASRLHETQYF	TGCAGTGCTAGTAGACTCCATGAGACCCAGTACTTC
-	TRBJ2-5	TRBV20-1	TRBD2	14	CSAPAGPFQETQYF	TGCAGTGCGCCAGCGGGACCGTTCCAAGAGACCCAGTACTTC
few	TRBJ2-3	TRBV5-6	-	20	CASSPRVQDFRSRSTDTQYF	TGTGCCAGCAGCCCCAGGGTTCAGGACTTTCGGAGTCGTAGCACAGATACGCAGTATTTT
-	TRBJ1-3	TRBV12-3/TRBV12-4	-	15	CASRRDPGFGNTIYF	TGTGCCAGCAGGAGGGACCCGGGATTTGGAAACACCATATATTTT
-	TRBJ1-2	TRBV12-3/TRBV12-4	-	16	CASSFRGRLANYGYTF	TGTGCCAGCAGTTTTCGGGGGCGGCTAGCTAACTATGGCTACACCTTC
-	TRBJ1-5	TRBV2	-	14	CASSDGQKHQPQHF	TGTGCCAGCAGTGATGGACAGAAGCATCAGCCCCAGCATTTT
-	TRBJ2-7	TRBV20-1	TRBD2	15	CSAETSGTSGYEQYF	TGCAGTGCTGAAACTTCAGGGACTAGCGGATACGAGCAGTACTTC
few	TRBJ1-1	TRBV5-1	-	14	CASSSNQGNTEAFF	TGCGCCAGCAGCTCAAATCAGGGCAACACTGAAGCTTTCTTT
many	TRBJ2-7	TRBV29-1	-	12	CSVERNPYEQYF	TGCAGCGTTGAAAGGAACCCCTACGAGCAGTACTTC
-	TRBJ2-7	TRBV27	TRBD2	14	CASRLAGGPGEQYF	TGTGCCAGCAGACTAGCGGGGGGCCCGGGGGAGCAGTACTTC
-	TRBJ1-1	TRBV20-1	-	16	CSARDDHGRPNTEAFF	TGCAGTGCTAGAGACGACCATGGACGTCCGAACACTGAAGCTTTCTTT
-	TRBJ2-7	TRBV20-1	TRBD2	15	CSASLGREGPYEQYF	TGCAGTGCTAGTTTGGGACGGGAGGGACCCTACGAGCAGTACTTC
few	TRBJ1-1	TRBV12-3/TRBV12-4	TRBD1	15	CASSLARQGGAEAFF	TGTGCCAGCAGTTTAGCCCGACAGGGAGGGGCTGAAGCTTTCTTT
-	TRBJ1-1	TRBV5-1	-	15	CASSLAQGANTEAFF	TGCGCCAGCAGCTTGGCTCAAGGGGCAAACACTGAAGCTTTCTTT
-	TRBJ1-3	TRBV5-1	-	14	CASSLGAVGNTIYF	TGCGCCAGCAGCTTGGGGGCCGTAGGAAACACCATATATTTT
many	TRBJ2-3	TRBV27	-	16	CASKRRGREGTDTQYF	TGTGCCAGCAAAAGACGGGGGCGTGAAGGAACAGATACGCAGTATTTT